Listed below are T cell receptor beta chains from one sample, sequenced in a study of blood T cell repertoires in COVID-19. TCRdb keeps only in-frame clones here, not all; method: immunoSEQ multiplex PCR. The top ten hold approximately 6.5% of the sample, which has roughly 86,000 clones, roughly four fifths seen once. Sequenced input: peripheral blood. All receptors derive from a man in his 60s with acute or convalescent COVID-19. The CDR3 runs from the conserved cysteine through the conserved F or W. A D gene is named only where the DNA matches it firmly. A clone size is listed for some rows: how often the clone was seen (once, few, many), or a class if it is expanded.

j_call,clone_size,v_call,cdr3_length,d_call,cdr3_aa,cdr3_nt
TRBJ1-2,.,TRBV18,15,TRBD1,CASSLITGTGDGYTF,TGTGCCAGCTCGCTTATTACCGGGACAGGGGATGGCTACACCTTC
TRBJ1-1,.,TRBV6-5,15,TRBD1,CASTMTGVGNTEAFF,TGTGCCAGCACCATGACAGGGGTGGGGAACACTGAAGCTTTCTTT
TRBJ1-1,.,TRBV18,16,TRBD1,CASSPGQGGMNTEAFF,TGTGCCAGCTCACCCGGGCAGGGGGGAATGAACACTGAAGCTTTCTTT
TRBJ2-5,.,TRBV7-9,15,TRBD1,CASSIPGQCKETQYF,TGTGCCAGTTCTATACCGGGACAGTGTAAAGAGACCCAGTACTTC
TRBJ1-2,.,TRBV11-2,15,.,CASSPNRERLDGYTF,TGTGCCAGCAGCCCGAACAGGGAAAGATTGGATGGCTACACCTTC
TRBJ2-2,.,TRBV28,16,TRBD1,CASSSRQGVDTGELFF,TGTGCCAGCAGTTCTCGACAGGGAGTTGACACCGGGGAGCTGTTTTTT
TRBJ1-1,few,TRBV10-2,14,TRBD1,CASNLRGPYTEAFF,TGCGCCAGCAACCTTAGGGGGCCTTACACTGAAGCTTTCTTT
TRBJ1-5,once,TRBV15,13,.,CATSGQYAQPQHF,TGTGCCACCAGCGGACAGTATGCTCAGCCCCAGCATTTT
TRBJ2-7,.,TRBV4-1,16,.,CASSQEGQGAAYEQYF,TGCGCCAGCAGCCAAGAGGGGCAAGGGGCCGCCTACGAGCAGTACTTC
TRBJ1-5,.,TRBV19,12,TRBD1,CASRQGDQPQHF,TGTGCCAGTCGACAGGGAGATCAGCCCCAGCATTTT
TRBJ2-6,.,TRBV3-1/TRBV3-2,18,.,CASTSPLDRNSGANVLTF,TGTGCCAGCACCTCCCCCTTGGACAGAAACTCTGGGGCCAACGTCCTGACTTTC
TRBJ2-2,.,TRBV10-2,13,.,CASTAARHGELFF,TGCGCCAGCACAGCGGCTAGACACGGGGAGCTGTTTTTT
TRBJ1-2,.,TRBV7-9,12,TRBD1,CGSRGRHYGYTF,TGTGGCTCCAGGGGGCGCCACTATGGCTACACCTTC
TRBJ1-2,.,TRBV10-3,15,TRBD1,CAISAPGGQGGGYTF,TGTGCCATCAGTGCCCCCGGGGGACAGGGGGGTGGCTACACCTTC
TRBJ2-3,.,TRBV5-1,18,.,CASSSFPQRGGSTDTQYF,TGCGCCAGCAGCTCGTTTCCCCAGAGGGGGGGCTCCACAGATACGCAGTATTTT
TRBJ1-2,.,TRBV10-1,14,.,CASSDGRGNYGYTF,TGCGCCAGCAGTGATGGAAGGGGCAACTATGGCTACACCTTC
TRBJ2-3,.,TRBV7-3,11,TRBD1,CASSPGTGEYF,TGTGCCAGCAGTCCCGGGACAGGGGAGTATTTT
TRBJ1-2,.,TRBV6-2/TRBV6-3,13,.,CASSYSGSYGYTF,TGTGCCAGCAGTTACTCGGGCAGCTATGGCTACACCTTC
TRBJ2-2,few,TRBV7-3,17,.,CASSLSAAGINTGELFF,TGTGCCAGCAGCTTATCTGCGGCAGGGATTAACACCGGGGAGCTGTTTTTT
TRBJ1-1,.,TRBV10-1,15,TRBD1,CASSEPGQLNTEAFF,TGCGCCAGCAGTGAACCGGGACAGCTGAACACTGAAGCTTTCTTT
TRBJ2-1,.,TRBV27,16,.,CASRCSRQPISNEQFF,TGTGCCAGCAGGTGTAGCCGGCAGCCAATTAGCAATGAGCAGTTCTTC
TRBJ1-1,.,TRBV14,15,TRBD1,CASSQFTGGATEAFF,TGTGCCAGCAGCCAGTTTACAGGGGGCGCAACTGAAGCTTTCTTT
TRBJ1-1,.,TRBV18,14,.,CASSSQGGGTEAFF,TGTGCCAGCTCATCACAGGGAGGGGGCACTGAAGCTTTCTTT
TRBJ1-2,.,TRBV6-5,14,TRBD1,CASSYSSQGFGYTF,TGTGCCAGCAGTTACTCGTCACAGGGGTTTGGCTACACCTTC
TRBJ2-7,few,TRBV5-6,15,.,CASSLIVTGAYEQYF,TGTGCCAGCAGCTTGATAGTGACAGGTGCTTACGAGCAGTACTTC
TRBJ1-5,.,TRBV12-3/TRBV12-4,12,.,CASRWSNQPQHF,TGTGCCAGCAGGTGGAGTAATCAGCCCCAGCATTTT
TRBJ1-4,.,TRBV6-5,16,.,CASSYSTEGVSEKLFF,TGTGCCAGCAGTTACTCGACCGAGGGAGTAAGTGAAAAACTGTTTTTT
TRBJ1-1,.,TRBV19,14,.,CASSRRTANTEAFF,TGTGCCAGTAGTAGGCGGACAGCGAACACTGAAGCTTTCTTT
TRBJ2-1,.,TRBV4-1,17,TRBD2,CASSQLGGGSSYNEQFF,TGCGCCAGCAGCCAATTGGGCGGGGGGAGCTCCTACAATGAGCAGTTCTTC
TRBJ2-1,few,TRBV5-1,15,TRBD1,CASSLAGTGGNEQFF,TGCGCCAGCAGCTTGGCGGGGACAGGGGGCAATGAGCAGTTCTTC
TRBJ1-2,.,TRBV18,16,TRBD1,CASSQRTGGADYGYTF,TGTGCCAGCTCACAGAGGACAGGGGGCGCTGACTATGGCTACACCTTC
TRBJ1-1,.,TRBV27,14,TRBD1,CASSLQGDVAEAFF,TGTGCCAGCAGTTTACAGGGGGATGTCGCTGAAGCTTTCTTT
TRBJ1-6,.,TRBV5-1,14,TRBD1,CASTAWTGSSPLHF,TGCGCCAGCACCGCCTGGACAGGGTCTTCACCCCTCCACTTT
TRBJ2-1,.,TRBV5-6,15,.,CASSLAGSPYNEQFF,TGTGCCAGCAGCTTGGCGGGGTCCCCCTACAATGAGCAGTTCTTC
TRBJ1-3,.,TRBV18,13,.,CACSGISGNTIYF,TGTGCCTGTTCCGGGATCTCTGGAAACACCATATATTTT
TRBJ1-1,.,TRBV2,13,.,CASTIRYNTEAFF,TGTGCCAGCACTATCCGGTACAACACTGAAGCTTTCTTT
TRBJ2-1,.,TRBV7-8,18,.,CASSHEGRGRSSYNEQFF,TGTGCCAGCAGCCATGAAGGGCGGGGGCGAAGCTCCTACAATGAGCAGTTCTTC
TRBJ1-1,.,TRBV25-1,13,.,CASSDRGAYEAFF,TGTGCCAGCAGTGATCGGGGAGCCTATGAAGCTTTCTTT
TRBJ2-7,.,TRBV6-5,12,.,CASGQYNYEQYF,TGTGCCAGTGGACAGTATAACTACGAGCAGTACTTC
TRBJ2-5,.,TRBV11-3,13,.,CASSSGPGKTQYF,TGTGCCAGCAGCTCCGGGCCAGGGAAGACCCAGTACTTC
TRBJ1-5,.,TRBV6-5,15,TRBD1,CASSSGQYSNQPQHF,TGTGCCAGCAGCTCGGGACAGTATAGCAATCAGCCCCAGCATTTT
TRBJ1-1,.,TRBV19,13,.,CASSINRVTEAFF,TGTGCCAGTAGTATTAACCGGGTCACTGAAGCTTTCTTT
TRBJ2-3,.,TRBV6-2/TRBV6-3,19,TRBD2,CASSQERGGRPESTDTQYF,TGTGCCAGCAGTCAGGAGCGGGGGGGCCGCCCGGAAAGCACAGATACGCAGTATTTT
TRBJ2-7,.,TRBV19,16,.,CASSLTTDSSTYEQYF,TGTGCCAGTAGTCTCACAACGGACAGCTCAACCTACGAGCAGTACTTC
TRBJ1-1,.,TRBV7-3,14,TRBD1,CASSSGQGNTEAFF,TGTGCCAGCAGCTCGGGACAGGGCAACACTGAAGCTTTCTTT
TRBJ1-2,.,TRBV27,14,TRBD1,CASSLSAGGDGYTF,TGTGCCAGCAGTTTAAGCGCAGGGGGAGATGGCTACACCTTC